The sequence of this T cell receptor (beta chain) was determined in a study of blood T cell repertoires in COVID-19. Across the study: COVID-19 samples collected from the United States, Italy and Spain covered acute and convalescent phases.

CDR1 and CDR2 (germline): SNHLY, FYNNEI. The V end was cut by 1 base, the J end by 4 bases, with 17 bases between. The CDR3 loop spans 17 amino acids. Original processing notes: Reference gene primer amplification gave estimated nucleated cell counts. Clones were sequenced by immunoSEQ multiplex PCR, and TCRdb holds only the in-frame ones, with some missing. V and J calls plus clone size are reproduced from that table; the DNA served to infer D and trimming. The sample has about 100,000 clones, about 84% seen once. This receptor was obtained from a human donor in a cohort sampled during active COVID-19. Material for sequencing was peripheral blood. This chain joins TRBV2 and TRBJ1-5; a possible D gene is TRBD1 (5 bases). The CDR3 loop is CASSEGGGGSKNQPQHF. CDR3 sequence (DNA): TGTGCCAGCAGTGAAGGCGGGGGGGGGAGTAAAAATCAGCCCCAGCATTTT.